Listed here are 9 T cell receptor beta chains from one sample, sequenced in a study of CD8+CD57+ T cells in acquired aplastic anemia. The use of genomic DNA as template underpinned the TCR beta VDJ and CDR3 profiling. TCRdb used MiXCR to reprocess the reads, holding one entry per CDR3 protein. The data show 200,000 to 250,000 distinct CDR3 sequences, around 63% seen once. Sample: sorted CD4+, CD8+, or CD8+CD57+ T cells (not recorded which) from PBMCs. The receptors derive from a human donor in good health.

This clonotype was seen only a few times. This sequence joins TRBV5-5 and TRBJ2-7; D is undetermined. V lost 4 bases and J 10 bases, leaving 18 bases between the germline ends. Germline values: CDR1 SGHKS, CDR2 YYEKEE (reference sequence). The CDR3 runs to 13 residues. DNA for the CDR3: TGTGCCAGCAGCCAACCCATCTCGGCACTCCAGTACTTC. Residues: CASSQPISALQYF.

The chain links TRBV7-3 to TRBJ2-3; a possible D gene is TRBD1 (6 bases). Germline CDR1 is SGHTA and CDR2 is FQGTGA. CDR3 length equals 15 residues. With 7 bases removed from V and 4 bases from J, the gap between germline ends came to 18 bases. Written as DNA, the CDR3 is TGTGCCAGCATCCTTTTACAGGGATACGCAGATACGCAGTATTTT. It codes for CASILLQGYADTQYF.

This chain links TRBV27 with TRBJ2-1; TRBD2 might be the D (5 bases). CDR1 is MNHEY and CDR2 is SMNVEV in the germline V gene (reference sequence). This CDR3 has 17 residues. V was trimmed by 4 bases and J by 4 bases, leaving 20 bases between them. Here the CDR3 DNA reads TGTGCCAGCAGTTCCTCCCGAGACACCAGAGGGTACAATGAGCAGTTCTTC. As protein: CASSSSRDTRGYNEQFF.

A word on this clonotype: Lacking the conserved final phenylalanine or tryptophan, this CDR3 likely reflects a read error. The V gene is TRBV9, the J gene TRBJ2-7; TRBD2 is a possible D gene (5 bases). V was cut by 2 bases and J by 2 bases, with 14 bases left in between. The CDR3 covers 15 residues. CDR1 SGDLS and CDR2 YYNGEE come from the germline V gene. CDR3 DNA: TGTGCCAGCAGCGTCTTCGAGGGCCTCACCTACGAGCAGTACTCC. Translation: CASSVFEGLTYEQYS.

On this clonotype itself: The DNA is omitted, as the CDR3 cannot be located on it reliably, and the CDR3 follows TCRdb's listing. The chain's CDR3 is CSARDPGTGIWTEAFFGANVLTF. The V gene is TRBV20-1, the J gene TRBJ2-6; the D segment call TRBD1 is taken from the table without a DNA check. Germline V CDR1 and CDR2: DFQATT, SNEGSKA (reference sequence). A total of 23 residues make up the CDR3, ends included.

The chain carries TRBV5-1 and TRBJ2-4; D ambiguous. The V end lost 1 base, the J end lost 7 bases, and 9 bases lay between the germline ends. The CDR3 extends over 13 amino acids. In germline, CDR1 is SGHRS, CDR2 YFSETQ. In nucleotides, the CDR3 is TGCGCCAGCAGCTTGTCAGTGGGGAACATTCAGTACTTC. Amino acid sequence: CASSLSVGNIQYF.

This clonotype has just one count. V and J are TRBV6-1 and TRBJ1-1; TRBD1 agrees at 11 bases. The CDR3 totals 15 residues. From germline, CDR1 is MNHNS and CDR2 SASEGT. Losses at the gene ends were 7 bases for V and 4 bases for J; bases not matched to a gene: 8. The CDR3 is CASIRDRGAGTEAFF. In DNA, the CDR3 is TGTGCCAGCATCCGGGACAGGGGGGCGGGCACTGAAGCTTTCTTT.

This clonotype was counted once. The chain uses TRBV12-3 or TRBV12-4 and TRBJ2-4, with D unclear. This CDR3 spans 14 amino acids. V was trimmed by 8 bases and J by 1 base, leaving 12 bases between them. This chain's CDR3 is CASRPSRAKNIQYF. In DNA, the CDR3 is TGTGCCAGCCGCCCAAGCAGGGCCAAAAACATTCAGTACTTC.

The J gene is TRBJ2-2, the V gene TRBV7-9; no reliable D call. From germline, CDR1 is SEHNR and CDR2 FQNEAQ (reference sequence). Trimming pared 2 bases from V and 0 bases from J, leaving 7 bases between. CDR3 size: 15 residues. The CDR3 here is CASSLRLANTGELFF. CDR3 nucleotide sequence: TGTGCCAGCAGCTTAAGGCTAGCGAACACCGGGGAGCTGTTTTTT. The variable domain in full, with the rest retrieved from reference TRBV7-9 and TRBJ2-2, is DTGVSQNPRHKITKRGQNVTFRCDPISEHNRLYWYRQTLGQGPEFLTYFQNEAQLEKSRLLSDRFSAERPKGSFSTLEIQRTEQGDSAMYLCASSLRLANTGELFFGEGSRLTVL.